The T cell receptor beta chain under discussion was sequenced for a study of blood T cell repertoires in COVID-19. Turning to this clone: This CDR3 is also generated by other DNA sequences in the sample.

Clones were read by immunoSEQ multiplex PCR, and TCRdb kept only the in-frame ones, dropping some. The table has around 63,000 clones, around 79% seen once. The CDR3 has 14 amino acids. J was trimmed by 4 bases and V by 1 base; bases with no gene match: 2. From germline, CDR1 is SGHDN and CDR2 FVKESK. This clonotype was sampled from a human donor in a cohort sampled during active COVID-19. V gene TRBV14 combines with J gene TRBJ1-2, with 8 bases identical to TRBD1. Sequenced sample: peripheral blood. CDR3 sequence (DNA): TGTGCCAGCAGCCAAGGGACAGGGCCCTATGGCTACACCTTC. Translation: CASSQGTGPYGYTF.